Reported below is one T cell receptor (beta chain). Its antigen remains unidentified. Alongside a J-beta primer mix, a sample-barcoded 5' primer served in a second PCR lasting roughly 6 to 12 cycles. TCRdb processed the 5' RACE reads anew with MiXCR; each CDR3 protein has one entry. The sample has just under 750,000 distinct CDR3 sequences; around a fifth are singletons. These data originate in a study of blood T cells in healthy people across ages. General study points: Without sorted subsets, naive and antigen-experienced compartments could not be conclusively compared. Estimated diversity across one million T cells was deemed an underestimate.

Healthy individuals of Caucasian origin from Russia, aged roughly 6 to 90, served as donors. V was pared by 10 bases and J by 5 bases, with 29 bases between. This CDR3 comprises 17 residues. The V gene's germline CDR1 is MNHEY and CDR2 SVGAGI. The origin of this receptor is a man aged 65 to 79 in good health. The chain joins TRBV6-5 to TRBJ2-5; D may be TRBD1 (5 bases). Source material: blood. The CDR3 DNA reads TGTGCCACCCATCGACAGCGCCCCGCGAGGTCGGAGGAGACCCAGTACTTC. Translation gives CATHRQRPARSEETQYF.